Included here is one TCR beta chain sequence, with context. Its antigen has not been determined. No much larger clone exists at a distance of one base, and base qualities are not known. These data come from a study of blood T cell repertoires in COVID-19 (TCRdb year 2020). In terms of the full investigation: The collaborator samples originated in the United States, Italy and Spain and spanned the acute and convalescent phases of COVID-19. The prospective study material was composed of cDNA or gDNA derived from T cells, B-cell-depleted T cells, or PBMCs. Deeply sampled blood TCRbeta repertoires from subjects exposed to, actively infected with, or recovered from COVID-19 were included in the dataset. The repertoires were released in a freely available public database meant as a resource for research on the immune response to SARS-CoV-2. The samples were drawn from the first 160 participants of the ongoing ImmuneRACE study and from 1,254 subjects provided by 6 global collaborators. A de-identified subject ID, COVID-19 status, age in years and sex were almost always included in the sample metadata. Where available, HLA class I and class II types were taken from metadata supplied by the sample provider and were not determined by assay-based typing.

The germline V gene (reference sequence) supplies CDR1 SGHNT and CDR2 YYREEE. Counted from cysteine to phenylalanine, this CDR3 has 16 amino acids. The sequence is cut down to CDR3 DNA, 48 bases in frame from base 1. V loses 3 bases, J loses 3 bases, and the germline ends lie 18 bases apart. TCRbeta CDR3 regions were amplified from genomic DNA by means of the immunoSEQ Assay, a bias-controlled multiplex PCR. The authors' pipeline ran thus. The number of nucleated cells in each sample was estimated from the amplification of reference gene primers within the assay. To quantify the absolute abundance of each unique TCRbeta CDR3 rearrangement, sequence reads were collapsed and filtered. For each sample, productive Simpson clonality was calculated by taking the square root of Simpson's diversity index across productive rearrangements. The clones in this table, taken by TCRdb from immuneACCESS, are in-frame only. Not every clone is retained; where verified, under half of the shortfall comes from an unresolved V gene, and the cause of the rest is unknown. V and J calls and clone size are copied from that table; D and trimming were computed from the DNA. Recorded for this sample are around 68,000 clones; 79% of them occurred a single time. In total, the top ten clones hold roughly a tenth of the sample.

Whole blood was collected in K2EDTA tubes by collaborating institutions according to the institutions' own protocols. For TCRbeta analysis, collaborators shipped samples as frozen whole blood, isolated PBMCs, or DNA extracted from either of those sample types. Beyond this particular receptor, the publication reports: Clinical and demographic metadata were provided uncurated, with the amount varying by source and participant.

The sequence came from a woman in her fifties or sixties with acute or convalescent COVID-19. The chain is assembled from TRBV5-4 and TRBJ1-1; perhaps TRBD1 is the D gene, with 6 bases matching. What was sequenced was peripheral blood. The nucleotides read TGTGCCAGCAGCTCTTCGTGGGCCGCAGGGGACACTGAAGCTTTCTTT. Its coded protein is CASSSSWAAGDTEAFF.